The 17 T cell receptor beta chains given below trace back to one sample, sequenced in a study of cytomegalovirus exposure and HLA in healthy donors. Generated by immunoSEQ multiplex PCR, the TCRdb table keeps only in-frame clones and is missing some. The table has 150,000 to 180,000 clones, around nine tenths seen once. The sample comprised PBMCs. The origin of the receptors is a man between 18 and 35 years old in good health and CMV-seropositive.

The chain has TRBV9 and TRBJ1-1; no definite D call. V was cut by 3 bases and J by 4 bases, with 13 bases left in between. The CDR3 loop spans 14 amino acids. From germline, CDR1 is SGDLS and CDR2 YYNGEE. CDR3: CASSEKGAGTEAFF. The CDR3 DNA sequence: TGTGCCAGCAGCGAGAAGGGCGCGGGCACTGAAGCTTTCTTT.

V usage is TRBV7-6 and J usage is TRBJ2-7, with D perhaps TRBD2 (6 bases). V lost 1 base to trimming and J lost 4 bases, with 14 bases between them. This CDR3 is 15 amino acids long. Per the germline V gene, CDR1 is SGHVS and CDR2 is FNYEAQ. The CDR3 DNA is TGTGCCAGCAGCTTAGGGCAACTAGCTCGGTACGAGCAGTACTTC. Amino acid sequence: CASSLGQLARYEQYF. The full variable domain, rest sourced from reference TRBV7-6 and TRBJ2-7, is GAGVSQSPRYKVTKRGQDVALRCDPISGHVSLYWYRQALGQGPEFLTYFNYEAQQDKSGLPNDRFSAERPEGSISTLTIQRTEQRDSAMYRCASSLGQLARYEQYFGPGTRLTVT.

This chain links TRBV5-1 with TRBJ2-7; a possible D gene is TRBD2 (6 bases). CDR1 is SGHRS, CDR2 YFSETQ, per germline. V gave up 0 bases and J gave up 5 bases, with 9 bases separating them. The CDR3 contains 13 residues. The CDR3 bases are TGCGCCAGCAGCTTGGCCGGGGGTAACGAGCAGTACTTC. Its protein product is CASSLAGGNEQYF.

This chain joins TRBV30 and TRBJ2-1; TRBD2 agrees at 8 bases. CDR3 length equals 14 residues. The V gene end was trimmed by 8 bases and the J gene end by 3 bases; junction bases not matched to a gene: 9. Per germline, CDR1 GTSNPN and CDR2 SVGIG (reference sequence). The CDR3 DNA follows: TGTGCCGGGGTGACTAGCGCAAACTACAATGAGCAGTTCTTC. It is translated as CAGVTSANYNEQFF.

The chain couples TRBV14 to TRBJ2-1; 10 bases agree with TRBD2. Germline values: CDR1 SGHDN, CDR2 FVKESK. V shed 0 bases, J shed 8 bases, and the junction held 4 bases outside the gene matches. The CDR3 extends over 15 amino acids. This chain's CDR3 is CASSQELLAGDEQFF. CDR3 DNA: TGTGCCAGCAGCCAAGAATTGCTAGCGGGAGATGAGCAGTTCTTC.

About this clone itself: It is unclear where the CDR3 begins or ends on the DNA, so no DNA is shown, and the CDR3 is as TCRdb lists it. J is TRBJ1-6 and V is TRBV21-1. TRBV21-1 is shown as a pseudogene. The CDR3 extends over 19 residues, inclusive of both ends. The CDR3 region is CASSKLKVGVGSYNSPLHF.

This sequence joins TRBV6-1 and TRBJ2-7, with TRBD2 matching over 8 bases. V gave up 7 bases and J gave up 7 bases; unmatched junction bases: 12. Germline assignment: CDR1 MNHNS and CDR2 SASEGT. The CDR3 runs to 14 residues. The CDR3 nucleotides read TGTGCCAGCACCCGGGGGGGAGGTTCGGGTGAGCAGTACTTC. Translation: CASTRGGGSGEQYF.

This chain joins TRBV30 and TRBJ2-7; D may be TRBD2 (6 bases). This CDR3 region has 13 residues. Trimming stripped 3 bases from V and 1 base from J, with 10 bases between. Germline-derived CDR1 and CDR2 are GTSNPN and SVGIG (reference sequence). This chain's CDR3 is CAWRTSRSYEQYF. In DNA form, the CDR3 reads TGTGCCTGGAGGACTAGTAGGTCCTACGAGCAGTACTTC. The variable domain in full, completed from reference TRBV30 and TRBJ2-7, reads SQTIHQWPATLVQPVGSPLSLECTVEGTSNPNLYWYRQAAGRGLQLLFYSVGIGQISSEVPQNLSASRPQDRQFILSSKKLLLSDSGFYLCAWRTSRSYEQYFGPGTRLTVT.

This chain uses TRBV5-3 with TRBJ2-7, with a weak D call TRBD1 (5 bases). TRBV5-3 is placed among ORFs of uncertain function. V lost 4 bases and J 0 bases, leaving 8 bases between the germline ends. The CDR3 totals 13 residues. CDR3 bases: TGTGCCAGAAGCCAGGGCAGCTCCTACGAGCAGTACTTC. Translated, it gives CARSQGSSYEQYF.

This clone appeared once. The rearrangement uses TRBV7-2 and TRBJ1-4, with D uncertain. Germline CDR1 SGHTA, CDR2 FQGNSA. V shed 4 bases and J shed 3 bases, with 3 bases lying between them. This CDR3 region has 12 residues. The CDR3: CASSSANEKLFF. The DNA for the CDR3 is TGTGCCAGCAGCTCGGCTAATGAAAAACTGTTTTTT.

In its sample, this clone was seen once. The chain employs TRBV7-8 and TRBJ2-7, with TRBD2 identical over 8 bases. This CDR3 has 16 residues. Germline V gives CDR1 SGHVS, CDR2 FQNEAQ. Trimming cost V 4 bases and J 3 bases; bases outside gene matches: 11. The CDR3 sequence is CASSSAGGAGYYEQYF. The CDR3 bases are TGTGCCAGCAGCTCCGCGGGGGGAGCGGGGTACTACGAGCAGTACTTC.

The gene calls are TRBV7-2 and TRBJ1-5; 8 bases align to TRBD1. Germline values: CDR1 SGHTA, CDR2 FQGNSA. V lost 4 bases, J lost 6 bases, and 2 bases stayed unmatched. The CDR3 length is 13 residues. The DNA for the CDR3 is TGTGCCAGCAGCTACAGGGGGGGTCAGCCCCAGCATTTT. This sequence encodes CASSYRGGQPQHF. The full variable domain, rest sourced from reference TRBV7-2 and TRBJ1-5, is GAGVSQSPSNKVTEKGKDVELRCDPISGHTALYWYRQSLGQGLEFLIYFQGNSAPDKSGLPSDRFSAERTGGSVSTLTIQRTQQEDSAVYLCASSYRGGQPQHFGDGTRLSIL.

The chain has TRBV6-5 and TRBJ2-7; the match to TRBD2 covers 11 bases. In germline, CDR1 is MNHEY, CDR2 SVGAGI. The CDR3 length is 16 residues. The V gene end was trimmed by 0 bases and the J gene end by 7 bases; junction bases not matched to a gene: 8. The CDR3 DNA follows: TGTGCCAGCAGTTACTCAAAGGGACTAGCGGCGGGGGAGCAGTACTTC. Translated: CASSYSKGLAAGEQYF.

V is TRBV9 and J is TRBJ2-1; D ambiguous. This CDR3 is built from 14 residues. V was cut by 0 bases and J by 4 bases, with 8 bases left in between. The germline CDR1 and CDR2 sequences are SGDLS and YYNGEE. The CDR3 nucleotides are TGTGCCAGCAGCGTAGACTATACGTACAATGAGCAGTTCTTC. Translated, it gives CASSVDYTYNEQFF.

The chain carries TRBV30 and TRBJ2-3, with a possible D match to TRBD2 (7 bases). V dropped 2 bases and J dropped 4 bases, with 16 bases sitting between them. The CDR3 covers 15 residues. The germline V gene has CDR1 GTSNPN and CDR2 SVGIG (reference sequence). CDR3: CAWSSSGGGSDTQYF. DNA for the CDR3: TGTGCCTGGAGTTCTAGCGGAGGGGGATCAGATACGCAGTATTTT.

This clone appeared a single time. The chain combines TRBV5-1 with TRBJ2-1, with 7 bases fitting TRBD2. This CDR3 region has 15 residues. V was clipped by 0 bases and J by 12 bases; unmatched bases: 12. CDR1 SGHRS and CDR2 YFSETQ come from the germline V gene. The CDR3 region has the DNA TGCGCCAGCAGCTTGGCCGGGTCGCGGGAGTGGGGGCAGTTCTTC. Its protein product is CASSLAGSREWGQFF.

This clone showed up just once. The rearrangement uses TRBV5-1 and TRBJ2-1; 8 bases are shared with TRBD2. The CDR3 has 15 amino acids. CDR1 is SGHRS, CDR2 YFSETQ, per germline. Germline trimming cut 3 bases from V and 4 bases from J; bases unmatched to any gene: 6. The CDR3 region is CASSSSGSNYNEQFF. The CDR3 DNA is TGCGCCAGCAGCTCCAGCGGGAGCAATTACAATGAGCAGTTCTTC. Drawing the rest from reference TRBV5-1 and TRBJ2-1, the complete variable domain is KAGVTQTPRYLIKTRGQQVTLSCSPISGHRSVSWYQQTPGQGLQFLFEYFSETQRNKGNFPGRFSGRQFSNSRSEMNVSTLELGDSALYLCASSSSGSNYNEQFFGPGTRLTVL.